Listed below are T cell receptor beta chains from one sample, sequenced in a study of shared clonotypes between healthy human individuals. TCRdb keeps only in-frame clones here, not all; method: immunoSEQ multiplex PCR. This table has millions of clones, about 95% appearing once. Sequencing was carried out using naive CD8+ T cells sorted from blood. The receptors originated from a man aged 18 to 29 in good health. Both conserved end residues are part of each CDR3. The D gene is left open where the match is weak. Clone size is shown for a subset of rows, as once, few, many or a class of expanded clone.

v_gene	j_gene	abundance	d_gene	CDR3aa	CDR3nt
TRBV5-6	TRBJ2-7	.	TRBD1	CASSLSGTALYEQYF	TGTGCCAGCAGCTTGTCAGGGACAGCTCTCTACGAGCAGTACTTC
TRBV9	TRBJ2-6	.	.	CASSVAEGSGANVLTF	TGTGCCAGCAGCGTAGCCGAGGGCTCTGGGGCCAACGTCCTGACTTTC
TRBV10-2	TRBJ1-5	.	.	CASSEFLGVGNQPQHF	TGCGCCAGCAGTGAGTTCCTTGGAGTGGGCAATCAGCCCCAGCATTTT
TRBV13	TRBJ2-2	.	.	CASSQAGGMNTGELFF	TGTGCCAGCAGCCAGGCTGGAGGGATGAACACCGGGGAGCTGTTTTTT
TRBV5-1	TRBJ2-7	.	.	CASSLVIQGLDEQYF	TGCGCCAGCAGCTTGGTGATCCAGGGCTTGGACGAGCAGTACTTC
TRBV12-5	TRBJ2-2	.	.	CASGFVNTGELFF	TGTGCTAGTGGTTTCGTGAACACCGGGGAGCTGTTTTTT
TRBV12-2	TRBJ1-1	.	.	CASRLELGSDGEAFF	TGTGCAAGTCGCTTAGAATTGGGATCGGACGGTGAAGCTTTCTTT
TRBV9	TRBJ2-3	.	.	CASSVAGTDTQYF	TGTGCCAGCAGCGTAGCTGGGACAGATACGCAGTATTTT
TRBV10-2	TRBJ2-2	.	.	CASSAGTGELFF	TGCGCCAGCAGTGCAGGTACCGGGGAGCTGTTTTTT
TRBV6-5	TRBJ2-7	.	.	CASSYIQGISYEQYF	TGTGCCAGCAGTTATATACAGGGAATTTCCTACGAGCAGTACTTC
TRBV9	TRBJ2-7	.	TRBD1	CASSKEGQGPQYF	TGTGCCAGCAGCAAAGAGGGACAGGGCCCACAGTACTTC
TRBV12-5	TRBJ2-1	.	TRBD2	CASGTDLLTSALYNEQFF	TGTGCTAGTGGTACCGACCTTCTGACTAGCGCTTTGTACAATGAGCAGTTCTTC
TRBV2	TRBJ2-5	.	TRBD1	CASSERLTGVVEETQYF	TGTGCCAGCAGTGAAAGGTTGACAGGGGTGGTGGAAGAGACCCAGTACTTC
TRBV9	TRBJ2-7	.	TRBD2	CASSAYSGSAAYEQYF	TGTGCCAGCAGCGCGTATAGCGGGAGCGCGGCCTACGAGCAGTACTTC
TRBV6-5	TRBJ2-7	.	.	CASSYAAPAYEQYF	TGTGCCAGCAGTTACGCGGCACCTGCCTACGAGCAGTACTTC
TRBV28	TRBJ1-2	.	.	CASSYLQSAYGYTF	TGTGCCAGCAGTTACCTCCAATCGGCCTATGGCTACACCTTC
TRBV27	TRBJ2-3	.	.	CASSLAFSTDTQYF	TGTGCCAGCAGTTTAGCGTTTAGCACAGATACGCAGTATTTT
TRBV4-3	TRBJ2-1	.	.	CASSPVGSYNEQFF	TGCGCCAGCAGCCCGGTGGGCTCCTACAATGAGCAGTTCTTC
TRBV4-2	TRBJ2-2	.	.	CASSHGVGTGELFF	TGTGCCAGCAGCCATGGGGTAGGCACCGGGGAGCTGTTTTTT
TRBV7-7	TRBJ2-2	.	.	CASSLVVEAGELFF	TGTGCTAGCAGCTTAGTGGTGGAAGCCGGGGAGCTGTTTTTT
TRBV7-9	TRBJ2-7	.	.	CASSPLYEQYF	TGTGCCAGCAGCCCACTCTACGAGCAGTACTTC
TRBV5-1	TRBJ1-1	.	.	CASSLKDTEAFF	TGCGCCAGCAGCCTAAAGGACACTGAAGCTTTCTTT
TRBV27	TRBJ2-3	.	.	CASSGAWTLETDTQYF	TGTGCCAGCAGTGGAGCCTGGACCCTAGAGACAGATACGCAGTATTTT
TRBV18	TRBJ2-1	.	.	CASSPPTETYNEQFF	TGTGCCAGCTCACCCCCGACAGAGACCTACAATGAGCAGTTCTTC
TRBV4-2	TRBJ2-7	.	TRBD2	CASSQDLTGGPYEQYF	TGTGCCAGCAGCCAAGACTTGACGGGGGGGCCCTACGAGCAGTACTTC
TRBV27	TRBJ2-7	.	TRBD2	CASSLLAGRVYEQYF	TGTGCCAGCAGTTTATTAGCAGGGAGGGTCTACGAGCAGTACTTC
TRBV4-3	TRBJ1-1	.	.	CASSQWDTEAFF	TGCGCCAGCAGCCAATGGGACACTGAAGCTTTCTTT
TRBV7-9	TRBJ2-7	.	TRBD2	CASSYPGLHYEQYF	TGTGCCAGCAGCTATCCGGGACTACACTACGAGCAGTACTTC
TRBV27	TRBJ2-3	.	.	CASLGASTDTQYF	TGTGCCAGCCTCGGCGCTAGCACAGATACGCAGTATTTT
TRBV19	TRBJ1-2	.	.	CASTGRGYTF	TGTGCCAGTACCGGACGGGGCTACACCTTC
TRBV27	TRBJ2-2	.	.	CASSLLTGPNTGELFF	TGTGCCAGCAGTTTACTCACAGGGCCGAACACCGGGGAGCTGTTTTTT
TRBV30	TRBJ1-3	.	.	CAWSLGSGNTIYF	TGTGCCTGGAGTCTGGGCTCTGGAAACACCATATATTTT
TRBV7-9	TRBJ2-7	.	TRBD1	CASSLRTGGPSSYEQYF	TGTGCCAGCAGCTTAAGGACAGGGGGCCCGTCCTCCTACGAGCAGTACTTC
TRBV11-2	TRBJ1-5	.	.	CASSLDPEEPQHF	TGTGCCAGCAGCTTAGATCCGGAGGAGCCCCAGCATTTT
TRBV6-5	TRBJ1-3	.	.	CASSPTYFGNTIYF	TGTGCCAGCAGCCCTACGTATTTTGGAAACACCATATATTTT
TRBV6-5	TRBJ2-7	.	.	CASSYSGNANEQYF	TGTGCCAGCAGTTACTCGGGTAACGCAAACGAGCAGTACTTC
TRBV19	TRBJ2-7	.	TRBD2	CASSIDLGTSGSYEQYF	TGTGCCAGTAGTATAGATCTGGGGACTAGCGGATCCTACGAGCAGTACTTC
TRBV10-1	TRBJ1-2	.	TRBD1	CASSSRDRDRCRHGYTF	TGCGCCAGCAGCAGCCGGGACAGGGACAGGTGTAGGCATGGCTACACCTTC
TRBV4-1	TRBJ2-7	.	.	CASSHSQGYEQYF	TGCGCCAGCAGCCATTCACAGGGCTACGAGCAGTACTTC
TRBV6-1	TRBJ2-7	.	.	CASSVGQGGAYEQYF	TGTGCCAGCAGTGTAGGGCAGGGGGGAGCCTACGAGCAGTACTTC
TRBV30	TRBJ2-7	.	.	CAWGGSGYEQYF	TGTGCCTGGGGAGGGAGTGGGTACGAGCAGTACTTC
TRBV11-2	TRBJ2-1	.	.	CASTVVGLDRLNEQFF	TGTGCCAGCACCGTAGTAGGTCTAGATCGGCTTAATGAGCAGTTCTTC
TRBV10-3	TRBJ2-7	once	.	CAIRDILTYEQYF	TGTGCCATCAGGGACATCCTGACCTACGAGCAGTACTTC
TRBV5-6	TRBJ1-1	.	.	CASSLGTPREAFF	TGTGCCAGCAGCCTCGGGACACCCAGGGAGGCTTTCTTT
TRBV4-1	TRBJ2-7	.	.	CASSQGTGEDNSYEQYF	TGCGCCAGCAGCCAAGGGACCGGTGAGGATAACTCCTACGAGCAGTACTTC
TRBV5-6	TRBJ2-7	.	TRBD1	CASSSNAFQGTGKSDEQYF	TGTGCCAGCAGCTCGAACGCTTTTCAAGGGACAGGGAAATCGGATGAGCAGTACTTC
TRBV6-1	TRBJ1-2	.	TRBD1	CASTDPGTDNYGYTF	TGTGCCAGCACTGATCCCGGGACAGATAACTATGGCTACACCTTC
TRBV18	TRBJ1-2	.	.	CASSPDPDYGYTF	TGTGCCAGCTCACCAGACCCGGACTATGGCTACACCTTC